This T cell receptor (beta chain) derives from a study of T-cell reconstitution after alpha-beta-depleted transplantation in children. From germline, CDR1 is DFQATT and CDR2 SNEGSKA (reference sequence). V was trimmed by 6 bases and J by 2 bases, leaving 11 bases between them. This CDR3 spans 12 amino acids. During its preparation, the TCRbeta library received unique molecular identifiers. TCRdb re-derived calls from the PCR reads in MiXCR, one entry per CDR3 protein. The sample lists roughly 610,000 distinct CDR3 sequences; over 9.5% were seen once. This chain uses TRBV20-1 with TRBJ2-7; perhaps TRBD2 as D (5 bases). Material: PBMCs from the stem cell graft donor, obtained from the stem cell graft. The receptor was isolated from a human donor who donated a stem cell graft to a child with acute myeloid leukemia. The CDR3 bases are TGCAGTGCCGCCGGGATGACCTACGAGCAGTACTTC. Amino acid sequence: CSAAGMTYEQYF.